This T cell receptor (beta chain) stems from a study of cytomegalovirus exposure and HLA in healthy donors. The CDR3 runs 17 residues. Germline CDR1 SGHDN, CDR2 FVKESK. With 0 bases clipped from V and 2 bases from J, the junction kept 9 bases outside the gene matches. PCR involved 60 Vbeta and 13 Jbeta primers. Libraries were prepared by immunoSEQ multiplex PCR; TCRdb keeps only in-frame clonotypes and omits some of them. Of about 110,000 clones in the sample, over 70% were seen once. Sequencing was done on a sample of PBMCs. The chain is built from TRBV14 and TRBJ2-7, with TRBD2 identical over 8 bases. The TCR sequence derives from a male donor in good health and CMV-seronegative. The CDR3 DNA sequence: TGTGCCAGCAGCCAAGAACGACTTAGCGGGACAACCTACGAGCAGTACTTC. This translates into CASSQERLSGTTYEQYF.